A single sample is the source of the 4 T cell receptor beta chains below, sequenced in a study of CD8+ T cells in alopecia areata. Isolated RNA was reverse transcribed into cDNA used as the sequencing template. Repertoires were generated with immunoSEQ multiplex PCR, while TCRdb's copy carries only in-frame clones and drops some. The sample contains roughly 100,000 clones, approximately 90% of which appear only once. The treatment is: oral pan-JAK inhibitor, 5-10 mg twice daily. The sequencing used CD8+ T cells sorted from blood, collected at approximately week 30, from a patient treated with tofacitinib. These TCRs come from a human donor with alopecia areata.

J is TRBJ2-1 and V is TRBV4-1; D possibly corresponds to TRBD1 (6 bases). Germline CDR1 and CDR2: MGHRA and YSYEKL. The CDR3 contains 16 residues. V lost 5 bases, J lost 0 bases, and 14 bases lay in between. The CDR3 DNA reads TGCGCCAGCAGCGGTACAGGGTCGAGCTCCTACAATGAGCAGTTCTTC. Translating it yields CASSGTGSSSYNEQFF.

V usage is TRBV4-1 and J usage is TRBJ2-2; D is undetermined. Germline V CDR1 and CDR2: MGHRA, YSYEKL. The CDR3 runs 17 residues. V was pared by 0 bases and J by 7 bases, with 18 bases between. The CDR3 DNA follows: TGCGCCAGCAGCCAAGATTTAAGTAACAAATTGCACGGGGAGCTGTTTTTT. It specifies CASSQDLSNKLHGELFF.

The table lists this clone with a few counts. This chain joins TRBV5-1 and TRBJ2-3; D is tentatively TRBD1 or TRBD2 (6 bases each). V was pared by 6 bases and J by 2 bases, with 16 bases between. Germline lookup yields CDR1 SGHRS and CDR2 YFSETQ. This CDR3 spans 15 amino acids. CDR3 DNA sequence: TGCGCCAGCACAGAACAGGGAGGAGCCACAGATACGCAGTATTTT. Translated: CASTEQGGATDTQYF.

V usage is TRBV7-9 and J usage is TRBJ2-7; maybe TRBD2 (5 bases). CDR3 length: 14 residues. V was cut by 4 bases and J by 0 bases, with 10 bases left in between. Per germline, CDR1 SEHNR and CDR2 FQNEAQ (reference sequence). In nucleotides, the CDR3 is TGTGCCAGCAGCTCCCAGCGGTTCTCCTACGAGCAGTACTTC. Translating gives CASSSQRFSYEQYF.